This is a list of T cell receptor beta chains from one sample in a study of regulatory T cells in long-lasting Graves disease. TCRdb re-called the multiplex PCR reads with MiXCR, one entry per CDR3 protein. In the table there are over 450,000 distinct CDR3 sequences, under 25% of which are singletons. Specimen: peripheral blood mononuclear cells (PBMCs), collected when the disease was refractory, from a patient treated with antithyroid drugs. These receptors were collected from a female donor with Graves disease. CDR3s include the opening cysteine and the closing phenylalanine or tryptophan. A D gene is named only where the DNA matches it firmly. Some rows have no size entry. The others give once, few or many, or a class for an expanded clone.

J gene,clone size,D gene,V gene,CDR3 length,CDR3 protein,CDR3 DNA
TRBJ1-2,-,-,TRBV19,15,CASSQAGNPNYGYTF,TGTGCCAGTAGCCAAGCGGGGAACCCGAACTATGGCTACACCTTC
TRBJ1-2,-,-,TRBV7-6,14,CASSFSEGSVGYTF,TGTGCCAGCAGCTTCAGCGAAGGTTCGGTCGGCTACACCTTC
TRBJ1-1,many,TRBD1,TRBV6-5,16,CASSYSKTGHRTEAFF,TGTGCCAGCAGTTACTCGAAGACAGGGCACAGGACTGAAGCTTTCTTT
TRBJ2-5,-,TRBD2,TRBV12-3/TRBV12-4,16,CASSPTSGGFQETQYF,TGTGCCAGCAGCCCAACTAGCGGGGGTTTCCAAGAGACCCAGTACTTC
TRBJ2-2,-,-,TRBV19,15,CASSIVVDYTGELFF,TGTGCCAGTAGTATAGTTGTAGACTACACCGGGGAGCTGTTTTTT
TRBJ2-2,-,-,TRBV24-1,16,CATSDPTPGDTGELFF,TGTGCCACCAGTGACCCAACCCCAGGGGACACCGGGGAGCTGTTTTTT
TRBJ1-1,many,-,TRBV6-5,15,CASSYSPFTNTEAFF,TGTGCCAGCAGTTACTCGCCCTTCACGAACACTGAAGCTTTCTTT
TRBJ2-7,many,TRBD2,TRBV20-1,15,CSARVYSGANYEQYF,TGCAGTGCTAGAGTGTATAGCGGGGCTAACTACGAGCAGTACTTC
TRBJ2-7,many,TRBD2,TRBV5-1,15,CASSLGSGGSYEQYF,TGTGCCAGCAGCTTAGGTAGCGGGGGCTCCTACGAGCAGTACTTC
TRBJ2-4,few,-,TRBV7-9,14,CASSLVGRDGIQYF,TGTGCCAGCAGCTTAGTAGGCAGGGATGGCATTCAGTACTTC